The 32 T cell receptor beta chains in this list originate from one sample, sequenced in a study of beta chain features in type 1 diabetes. cDNA synthesis used the whole RNA isolate, giving expressed TCRB sequences. Clones were sequenced by immunoSEQ multiplex PCR, and TCRdb holds only the in-frame ones, with some missing. The table lists under 450,000 clones, roughly 13% of them singletons. Sequences were obtained from naive CD4+ T cells from blood. The source of these receptors is a man aged 25-40 years in good health.

This clone occurred a few times. The J gene is TRBJ1-2, the V gene TRBV6-1, with 8 bases lining up with TRBD1. V lost 6 bases, J lost 10 bases, and 13 bases stayed unmatched. Per the germline V gene, CDR1 is MNHNS and CDR2 is SASEGT. CDR3 length equals 14 residues. The DNA for the CDR3 is TGTGCCAGCAGCCTGGGACAGGAAGGGAGTGACTACACCTTC. It yields the protein CASSLGQEGSDYTF.

The rearrangement joins TRBV7-6 to TRBJ1-5; 8 positions match TRBD1. V trimming: 5 bases; J trimming: 5 bases; junction bases outside the gene matches: 2. The germline V gene encodes CDR1 SGHVS and CDR2 FNYEAQ. The CDR3 totals 13 residues. The CDR3 protein is CASSKDRDQPQHF. The CDR3 coding sequence is TGTGCCAGCAGCAAGGACAGGGATCAGCCCCAGCATTTT.

A few counts support this clone. This chain links TRBV4-3 with TRBJ2-1; D unclear. Germline CDR1 LGHNA, CDR2 YSLEER. There are 16 residues in the CDR3. V gave up 0 bases and J gave up 0 bases, with 9 bases separating them. CDR3 sequence reads: CASSQERRSSYNEQFF. DNA for the CDR3: TGCGCCAGCAGCCAAGAGCGGCGAAGCTCCTACAATGAGCAGTTCTTC.

The table lists this clone with a few counts. The CDR3 DNA reads as TGTGCCAGCAGCCCGACAGGGTGGCAAGATACGCAGTATTTT. Its translation is CASSPTGWQDTQYF. This chain links TRBV13 with TRBJ2-3; 7 nucleotides agree with TRBD1. CDR3 length: 14 amino acids. Trimming took 5 bases from V and 5 from J; bases not matched to a gene: 7. Per germline, CDR1 PRHDT and CDR2 FYEKMQ (reference sequence).

The rearrangement joins TRBV29-1 to TRBJ2-3, with D possibly being TRBD1 (5 bases). The germline gives CDR1 SQVTM, CDR2 ANQGSEA. The CDR3 sequence is 12 residues long. V was cut by 2 bases and J by 3 bases, with 6 bases left in between. The CDR3 nucleotides read TGCAGCGTTGAAAGGGGAACAGATACGCAGTATTTT. Its translation is CSVERGTDTQYF.

This clone was picked up many times. The same CDR3 also results from other DNA sequences found in this sample. The chain combines TRBV7-2 with TRBJ2-5; D gene uncertain. Germline V CDR1 and CDR2: SGHTA, FQGNSA. The CDR3 totals 11 residues. Trimming left V 6 bases short and J 5 bases short, with 7 bases between. The CDR3 loop reads CASSPAETQYF. The DNA for the CDR3 is TGTGCCAGCAGTCCTGCTGAGACCCAGTACTTC. Using reference TRBV7-2 and TRBJ2-5 for the parts outside the CDR3, the full variable domain is GAGVSQSPSNKVTEKGKDVELRCDPISGHTALYWYRQSLGQGLEFLIYFQGNSAPDKSGLPSDRFSAERTGGSVSTLTIQRTQQEDSAVYLCASSPAETQYFGPGTRLLVL.

The chain has TRBV6-5 and TRBJ2-7; D may correspond to TRBD1 or TRBD2 (5 bases each). This CDR3 spans 14 amino acids. Between the trimmed V and J ends, which lost 0 bases and 5 bases, there was a span of 11 bases. Per the germline V gene, CDR1 is MNHEY and CDR2 is SVGAGI. This chain's CDR3 is CASSYSYGGNEQYV. The CDR3, as DNA: TGTGCCAGCAGTTACTCGTATGGGGGAAACGAGCAGTACGTC.

This chain links TRBV9 with TRBJ1-1; perhaps TRBD1 as D (5 bases). Germline V CDR1 and CDR2: SGDLS, YYNGEE. V shed 0 bases and J shed 4 bases, with 7 bases lying between them. CDR3 length equals 13 residues. CDR3 nucleotides: TGTGCCAGCAGCGTAGAGGGACTCACTGAAGCTTTCTTT. Translation gives CASSVEGLTEAFF.

This clone has ten or more counts. The chain employs TRBV19 and TRBJ2-1; D unclear. Germline V gives CDR1 LNHDA, CDR2 SQIVND (reference sequence). The CDR3 sequence is 13 residues long. V shed 7 bases and J shed 3 bases, with 10 bases lying between them. CDR3 DNA sequence: TGTGCCAGTATTGGACCTCTCTACAATGAGCAGTTCTTC. This sequence encodes CASIGPLYNEQFF.

The chain combines TRBV7-9 with TRBJ2-5, with D perhaps assigned TRBD1 or TRBD2 (5 bases each). The CDR3 runs to 14 residues. V lost 0 bases, J lost 4 bases, and 9 bases lay in between. Germline V lookup: CDR1 SEHNR, CDR2 FQNEAQ (reference sequence). CDR3 coding DNA: TGTGCCAGCAGCTTAGCGGGGGTCCGAGAGACCCAGTACTTC. Translation: CASSLAGVRETQYF.

This clone has just a few counts. The rearrangement uses TRBV7-2 and TRBJ2-7; the match to TRBD1 covers 7 bases. Looked up from germline, CDR1 is SGHTA and CDR2 is FQGNSA. This CDR3 contains 15 residues. V was clipped by 1 base and J by 3 bases; unmatched bases: 6. The CDR3 region has the DNA TGTGCCAGCAGCTTAGACGGGGACAGCTACTACGAGCAGTACTTC. The encoded protein is CASSLDGDSYYEQYF. The variable domain in full, completed from reference TRBV7-2 and TRBJ2-7, reads GAGVSQSPSNKVTEKGKDVELRCDPISGHTALYWYRQSLGQGLEFLIYFQGNSAPDKSGLPSDRFSAERTGGSVSTLTIQRTQQEDSAVYLCASSLDGDSYYEQYFGPGTRLTVT.

Only a few counts were recorded for this clone. The chain joins TRBV7-9 to TRBJ2-1; D is possibly TRBD1 (5 bases). V gave up 8 bases and J gave up 0 bases, with 14 bases separating them. Looked up from germline, CDR1 is SEHNR and CDR2 is FQNEAQ (reference sequence). The CDR3 is made up of 15 amino acids. The CDR3 loop reads CASQMDTSSYNEQFF. CDR3 coding DNA: TGTGCCAGCCAGATGGACACAAGCTCCTACAATGAGCAGTTCTTC.

This chain links TRBV7-9 with TRBJ2-3; 7 bases line up with TRBD2. CDR1 and CDR2 (germline): SEHNR, FQNEAQ (reference sequence). This CDR3 is 16 amino acids long. V trimming: 5 bases; J trimming: 0 bases; junction bases outside the gene matches: 8. Here the CDR3 DNA reads TGTGCCAGCAGCCAAATCAGTAGCGGGAGCACAGATACGCAGTATTTT. It yields the protein CASSQISSGSTDTQYF.

This clone was picked up a small number of times. The CDR3 coding sequence is TGTGCCAGCAGCCGGACTAGCGATTCCTACAATGAGCAGTTCTTC. This codes for CASSRTSDSYNEQFF. This chain joins TRBV5-4 and TRBJ2-1, with 9 positions matching TRBD2. The V and J ends lost 4 bases and 1 base, in that order; junction bases with no gene match: 3. The CDR3 covers 15 residues. Germline V gene sequence: CDR1 SGHNT, CDR2 YYREEE (reference sequence). Drawing the rest from reference TRBV5-4 and TRBJ2-1, the complete variable domain is ETGVTQSPTHLIKTRGQQVTLRCSSQSGHNTVSWYQQALGQGPQFIFQYYREEENGRGNFPPRFSGLQFPNYSSELNVNALELDDSALYLCASSRTSDSYNEQFFGPGTRLTVL.

Only a few counts were recorded for this clone. The chain recombines TRBV5-6 with TRBJ2-6; D call uncertain. Trimming shortened V by 0 bases and J by 2 bases, and 9 bases separated the two germline ends. Germline assignment: CDR1 SGHDT and CDR2 YYEEEE. The CDR3 extends over 16 amino acids. Here the CDR3 reads CASSLAMAAGANVLTF. CDR3 sequence (DNA): TGTGCCAGCAGCTTGGCCATGGCCGCTGGGGCCAACGTCCTGACTTTC.

This clone was seen more than once but under ten times. The gene calls are TRBV4-3 and TRBJ2-7, with 7 bases that match TRBD2. Trimming took 0 bases from V and 0 from J; bases not matched to a gene: 5. CDR1 LGHNA and CDR2 YSLEER come from the germline V gene. This CDR3 spans 16 amino acids. This chain's CDR3 is CASSQDLGDYSYEQYF. The DNA of the CDR3 is TGCGCCAGCAGCCAAGATCTGGGGGACTACTCCTACGAGCAGTACTTC.

This clone occurred many times. This rearrangement joins TRBV15 to TRBJ2-5; 11 bases agree with TRBD2. J lost 5 bases, V lost 3 bases, and 8 bases had no gene match. CDR1 is LNHNV, CDR2 YYDKDF, per germline (reference sequence). This CDR3 comprises 16 residues. The CDR3: CATSSPTSGAGETQYF. The CDR3 coding sequence is TGTGCCACCAGCAGCCCGACTAGCGGGGCAGGGGAGACCCAGTACTTC.

This clone was seen just once. The chain links TRBV7-2 to TRBJ2-7; 12 nucleotides line up with TRBD2. The germline gives CDR1 SGHTA, CDR2 FQGNSA. The CDR3 is 18 amino acids. V shed 5 bases and J 5 bases; nucleotides not matched to a gene: 16. CDR3 sequence: CASSKRGRLTSGRHEQYV. The CDR3, as DNA: TGTGCCAGCAGCAAAAGGGGTCGGCTAACTAGCGGGAGGCACGAGCAGTACGTC.

A few counts support this clone. This specimen includes other DNA sequences encoding the same CDR3. The genes are TRBV5-4 and TRBJ2-3; D call uncertain. V was cut by 4 bases and J by 2 bases, with 5 bases left in between. The CDR3 totals 12 residues. CDR1 and CDR2 (germline): SGHNT, YYREEE (reference sequence). The CDR3 nucleotides are TGTGCCAGCAGCCGGTCCACAGATACGCAGTATTTT. Protein: CASSRSTDTQYF.

This clone showed up just a few times. The chain combines TRBV7-9 with TRBJ2-1; 7 nucleotides line up with TRBD1. Germline CDR1 is SEHNR and CDR2 is FQNEAQ (reference sequence). The CDR3 totals 13 residues. V lost 8 bases, J lost 6 bases, and 7 bases stayed unmatched. The CDR3 DNA is TGTGCCAGCCAACTGACAGGGCGCAATGAGCAGTTCTTC. Amino acid sequence: CASQLTGRNEQFF.

The table lists this clone with many counts. The sample holds other DNA sequences that translate to the same CDR3. V and J are TRBV7-9 and TRBJ2-7, with D hard to call. The length of the CDR3 is 12 residues. V gave up 3 bases and J gave up 3 bases, with 6 bases separating them. Germline CDR1 SEHNR, CDR2 FQNEAQ (reference sequence). In DNA, the CDR3 is TGTGCCAGCAGCTTGGGCAGCTACGAGCAGTACGTC. It specifies CASSLGSYEQYV.

This clone was seen more than once but under ten times. The V call is TRBV9, the J call TRBJ2-2, with 8 bases fitting TRBD2. CDR3 length equals 16 residues. Per the germline V gene, CDR1 is SGDLS and CDR2 is YYNGEE. V shed 4 bases, J shed 3 bases, and the junction held 8 bases outside the gene matches. The CDR3 reads CASSFGLAAYTGELFF. The CDR3 DNA reads TGTGCCAGCAGCTTCGGACTAGCCGCCTACACCGGGGAGCTGTTTTTT.

The rearrangement links TRBV5-4 to TRBJ2-3; 9 positions agree with TRBD2. Trimming took 5 bases from V and 2 from J; bases not matched to a gene: 12. The CDR3 runs 17 residues. CDR1 SGHNT and CDR2 YYREEE come from the germline V gene (reference sequence). CDR3 coding DNA: TGTGCCAGCAGTCCTAGCGGGGCCCACCCCTCCACAGATACGCAGTATTTT. Encoded protein: CASSPSGAHPSTDTQYF.

In its sample, this clone was seen a few times. Written as DNA, the CDR3 is TGTGCCAGTAGTATTAGAGGCCATTTGGACACTGAAGCTTTCTTT. The encoded protein is CASSIRGHLDTEAFF. The V gene is TRBV19, the J gene TRBJ1-1, with D unresolved. Per the germline V gene, CDR1 is LNHDA and CDR2 is SQIVND (reference sequence). Trimming took 3 bases from V and 3 from J, leaving 14 bases between them. The CDR3 contains 15 residues.

This chain joins TRBV27 and TRBJ1-2; D unclear. Germline V gene data show CDR1 as MNHEY and CDR2 as SMNVEV (reference sequence). There are 12 residues in the CDR3. Trimming cost V 10 bases and J 4 bases, with 13 bases left between them. The CDR3 bases are TGTGCCACCACGGAGGTCCTCTATGGCTACACCTTC. Residues: CATTEVLYGYTF.

This clone came up a few times. The rearrangement uses TRBV11-2 and TRBJ2-1; no firm D call. The germline V gene encodes CDR1 SGHAT and CDR2 FQNNGV. The CDR3 length is 11 residues. V was cut by 2 bases and J by 6 bases, with 2 bases left in between. The CDR3 nucleotides read TGTGCCAGCAGCTTAAGCAATGAGCAGTTCTTC. Protein: CASSLSNEQFF.

The rearrangement joins TRBV7-7 to TRBJ2-5, with 10 bases that match TRBD1. V shed 5 bases, J shed 9 bases, and the junction held 6 bases outside the gene matches. The V gene's germline CDR1 is SSHAT and CDR2 FNYEAQ (reference sequence). This CDR3 region has 13 residues. CDR3 region: CASSQGQGRAQYF. In nucleotides, the CDR3 is TGTGCCAGCAGCCAGGGACAGGGGCGGGCCCAGTACTTC.

The chain combines TRBV5-6 with TRBJ2-1, with 10 nucleotides matching TRBD2. The CDR3 length is 15 residues. The germline V gene has CDR1 SGHDT and CDR2 YYEEEE. V lost 4 bases, J lost 4 bases, and 5 bases stayed unmatched. CDR3 region: CASSTTSGAYNEQFF. The CDR3 DNA sequence: TGTGCCAGCAGCACCACTAGCGGGGCATACAATGAGCAGTTCTTC. The full variable domain, in which reference TRBV5-6 and TRBJ2-1 provide the parts outside the CDR3, is DAGVTQSPTHLIKTRGQQVTLRCSPKSGHDTVSWYQQALGQGPQFIFQYYEEEERQRGNFPDRFSGHQFPNYSSELNVNALLLGDSALYLCASSTTSGAYNEQFFGPGTRLTVL.

J is TRBJ1-2 and V is TRBV10-3; D may be TRBD1 (5 bases). Trimming shortened V by 6 bases and J by 9 bases, and 20 bases separated the two germline ends. Germline V gene lookup returns CDR1 ENHRY and CDR2 SYGVKD. The CDR3 contains 14 residues. The chain's CDR3 is CAIRRVQDSSRYTF. The CDR3 nucleotides are TGTGCCATCAGAAGAGTACAGGATTCGTCCCGCTACACCTTC.

This chain links TRBV29-1 with TRBJ2-1; 11 bases agree with TRBD2. V lost 0 bases and J lost 10; bases outside the gene matches: 2. The germline V gene has CDR1 SQVTM and CDR2 ANQGSEA. The CDR3 sequence is 13 residues long. This CDR3 is CSVEEGTSGEQFF. Here the CDR3 DNA reads TGCAGCGTTGAAGAGGGGACTAGCGGCGAGCAGTTCTTC.

The table lists this clone with a few counts. The junction departs from germline at one end; a sequencing error may be responsible. V gene TRBV10-3 combines with J gene TRBJ2-3; D unclear. The germline gives CDR1 ENHRY, CDR2 SYGVKD. CDR3 length: 11 residues. The CDR3 region is CAISALDAQYF. Written as DNA, the CDR3 is TGTGCCATCAGCGCCTTAGATGCGCAGTATTTT.

This chain connects TRBV19 to TRBJ2-1; no definite D call. Trimming left V 8 bases short and J 4 bases short, with 6 bases between. The germline CDR1 and CDR2 sequences are LNHDA and SQIVND (reference sequence). This CDR3 contains 11 residues. CDR3 coding DNA: TGTGCCAGTGCGAGGTACAATGAGCAGTTCTTC. This encodes CASARYNEQFF. The variable domain in full, with the rest retrieved from reference TRBV19 and TRBJ2-1, is DGGITQSPKYLFRKEGQNVTLSCEQNLNHDAMYWYRQDPGQGLRLIYYSQIVNDFQKGDIAEGYSVSREKKESFPLTVTSAQKNPTAFYLCASARYNEQFFGPGTRLTVL.